The next 13 T cell receptor beta chains were all read from a single sample in a study of T-cell reconstitution after alpha-beta-depleted transplantation in children. Preparation of the TCRbeta library used unique molecular identifiers. TCRdb re-called the PCR reads with MiXCR, one entry per CDR3 protein. The sample consists of about 100,000 distinct CDR3 sequences, 5% to 6% of them appearing once. Sample: PBMCs, mostly from graft donor cells, taken 60 days after TCRalphabeta/CD19-depleted stem cell transplant. These receptors came from a female patient aged 2 to 10 who had a stem cell transplant for Fanconi anemia, so the T cells may come from the graft donor.

This clonotype was found many times. The chain joins TRBV5-1 to TRBJ2-7; D is unclear. Germline V CDR1 and CDR2: SGHRS, YFSETQ. The V gene lost 1 base and the J gene lost 2 bases, with 16 bases spanning the gap. The length of the CDR3 is 16 residues. This chain's CDR3 is CASSLNQDQLPYEQYF. The CDR3 coding sequence is TGCGCCAGCAGCTTGAACCAGGATCAACTCCCCTACGAGCAGTACTTC.

This clonotype was observed at least ten times. The V and J genes are TRBV3-1 and TRBJ2-3; D unresolved. The CDR3 is 11 amino acids. Germline V gene lookup returns CDR1 LGHDT and CDR2 YNNKEL (reference sequence). With 2 bases removed from V and 4 bases from J, the gap between germline ends came to 1 base. The CDR3 reads CASSQSDTQYF. The CDR3 coding sequence is TGTGCCAGCAGCCAATCAGATACGCAGTATTTT.

The rearrangement uses TRBV10-2 and TRBJ2-1; TRBD2 is a possible D gene (5 bases). The CDR3 contains 16 residues. CDR1 and CDR2 (germline): WSHSY, SAAADI. The V gene lost 3 bases and the J gene lost 3 bases, with 15 bases spanning the gap. Here the CDR3 reads CASSDPGSINYNEQFF. The CDR3 region has the DNA TGCGCCAGCAGTGACCCGGGGTCCATCAACTACAATGAGCAGTTCTTC.

In its sample, this clonotype was seen many times. CDR3 region: CASSLSASGRNEQFF. The CDR3 DNA sequence: TGTGCCAGCAGCTTGTCGGCTAGCGGGCGCAATGAGCAGTTCTTC. The V and J genes are TRBV7-8 and TRBJ2-1; 8 nucleotides agree with TRBD2. The CDR3 is 15 amino acids. Germline V gene lookup returns CDR1 SGHVS and CDR2 FQNEAQ. V shed 3 bases and J 6 bases; nucleotides not matched to a gene: 7.

This clonotype was picked up many times. J is TRBJ1-4 and V is TRBV11-1, with D perhaps TRBD1 (6 bases). Trimming left V 3 bases short and J 0 bases short, with 17 bases between. CDR1 is SGHAT, CDR2 FQDESV, per germline (reference sequence). The CDR3 sequence is 18 residues long. The chain's CDR3 is CASSFPEGVGATNEKLFF. CDR3 bases: TGTGCCAGCAGCTTTCCGGAGGGGGTAGGAGCAACTAATGAAAAACTGTTTTTT.

This clonotype has ten or more counts. The rearrangement links TRBV12-3 or TRBV12-4 to TRBJ2-1; D is ambiguous. V lost 6 bases and J 3 bases, leaving 9 bases between the germline ends. The CDR3 totals 13 residues. The CDR3 region has the DNA TGTGCCAGCAGGGAGCTCTACTACAATGAGCAGTTCTTC. It encodes CASRELYYNEQFF.

The rearrangement uses TRBV20-1 and TRBJ2-1, with 11 nucleotides matching TRBD2. This CDR3 spans 18 amino acids. Trimming took 0 bases from V and 4 from J; bases not matched to a gene: 11. CDR1 and CDR2 (germline): DFQATT, SNEGSKA (reference sequence). The CDR3 loop reads CSARDPGLAGGRYNEQFF. CDR3 nucleotides: TGCAGTGCTAGAGATCCGGGCTTAGCGGGAGGGCGTTACAATGAGCAGTTCTTC.

There are many counts of this clonotype. This chain connects TRBV2 to TRBJ2-7, with a possible D match to TRBD2 (5 bases). Trimming cost V 3 bases and J 3 bases, with 9 bases left between them. From germline, CDR1 is SNHLY and CDR2 FYNNEI. CDR3 size: 13 residues. CDR3 DNA sequence: TGTGCCAGCAGTGAGGAGGCCTACTACGAGCAGTACTTC. This sequence encodes CASSEEAYYEQYF.

This clonotype was seen at least ten times. J is TRBJ2-1 and V is TRBV2; 7 nucleotides align to TRBD1. The CDR3 covers 15 residues. V lost 6 bases, J lost 9 bases, and 14 bases stayed unmatched. Germline CDR1 reads SNHLY; CDR2 reads FYNNEI. CDR3 loop: CASSVLLDRMSEQFF. CDR3 DNA: TGTGCCAGCAGCGTCCTATTGGACAGGATGAGTGAGCAGTTCTTC.

The table lists this clonotype with many counts. This chain uses TRBV7-8 with TRBJ2-7, with 9 bases identical to TRBD1. The CDR3 is made up of 16 amino acids. V shed 2 bases and J 0 bases; nucleotides not matched to a gene: 5. The germline V gene has CDR1 SGHVS and CDR2 FQNEAQ. The CDR3 nucleotides read TGTGCCAGCAGCTTAAAGGGGGACAGGGACTCCTACGAGCAGTACTTC. As protein: CASSLKGDRDSYEQYF.

The rearrangement links TRBV7-3 to TRBJ2-5; TRBD2 agrees at 8 bases. CDR3 length: 14 residues. V lost 5 bases to trimming and J lost 3 bases; unmatched junction nucleotides: 5. Germline CDR1 SGHTA, CDR2 FQGTGA. CDR3 region: CASSPSGGEETQYF. CDR3 nucleotides: TGTGCCAGCAGCCCATCGGGAGGGGAAGAGACCCAGTACTTC.

This clonotype came up many times. This sequence joins TRBV12-3 or TRBV12-4 and TRBJ2-3; D uncertain. CDR3 length: 15 amino acids. The V end lost 6 bases, the J end lost 2 bases, and 15 bases lay between the germline ends. CDR3 in DNA: TGTGCCAGCAGCCTCACGTCGGCATTCACAGATACGCAGTATTTT. Its protein product is CASSLTSAFTDTQYF.

This clonotype was picked up many times. The chain recombines TRBV13 with TRBJ2-3; weak D call: TRBD2 (5 bases). Deletions cut 0 bases from V and 6 bases from J, with 10 bases between. The CDR3 covers 14 residues. Germline V gene lookup returns CDR1 PRHDT and CDR2 FYEKMQ (reference sequence). CDR3 region: CASSLGLVSDTQYF. For the CDR3, the DNA is TGTGCCAGCAGCTTAGGACTAGTCTCCGATACGCAGTATTTT.